The 29 T cell receptor beta chains listed next were all sequenced from one sample in a study of spatial heterogeneity in lung cancer. For these receptors, no antigen is known. Time point: sample taken at primary tumor resection. Study observations and caveats: Counts that tracked tumor mutation counts were those of expanded intratumoral alpha and beta TCRs.

MiXCR was run by TCRdb on the 5' RACE reads, yielding one entry per CDR3 protein. The data show thousands of distinct CDR3 sequences, about 10% seen once. Sequenced here: lung tumor tissue, sampled at surgery. The source is a female donor with early-stage non-small cell lung cancer.

This clonotype ranks as medium-sized (0.01 to 0.1%). The chain has TRBV6-1 and TRBJ1-5, with D perhaps matching TRBD1 (6 bases). The CDR3 is 14 amino acids. Germline lookup yields CDR1 MNHNS and CDR2 SASEGT. The DNA for the CDR3 is TGTGTCACGAGGACAGACTCCCCTCCGGGGCCCCAGCATTTT. Translating it yields CVTRTDSPPGPQHF.

This clonotype is labeled medium-sized (0.01 to 0.1%). This rearrangement joins TRBV5-6 to TRBJ2-3; 8 nucleotides line up with TRBD1. CDR1 and CDR2 (germline): SGHDT, YYEEEE. After removal of 0 bases from V and 3 bases from J, the junction contained 6 bases not matched to a gene. CDR3 length: 16 amino acids. This chain's CDR3 is CASSLGTGRRTDTQYF. The CDR3 region has the DNA TGTGCCAGCAGCTTGGGGACAGGGCGGAGGACAGATACGCAGTATTTT.

The rearrangement uses TRBV12-3 or TRBV12-4 and TRBJ1-5; 9 bases fit TRBD1. The CDR3 totals 16 residues. V trimming: 8 bases; J trimming: 4 bases; junction bases outside the gene matches: 12. The CDR3 DNA follows: TGTGCCAGCGCCAGAACAGGGGGCAACGGTAATCAGCCCCAGCATTTT. This gives the protein CASARTGGNGNQPQHF.

By its share, this clonotype is medium-sized. This chain connects TRBV3-1 to TRBJ2-3; TRBD2 might be the D (6 bases). The V and J ends lost 4 bases and 4 bases respectively, with 15 bases between them. The CDR3 is made up of 15 amino acids. Germline CDR1 LGHDT, CDR2 YNNKEL (reference sequence). The CDR3 coding sequence is TGTGCCAGCAGCCCAGGACTAAGGGGCCCAGATACGCAGTATTTT. The encoded protein is CASSPGLRGPDTQYF.

By its share, this clonotype is medium-sized (0.01 to 0.1%). V gene TRBV7-8 combines with J gene TRBJ2-4; D is tentatively TRBD1 or TRBD2 (5 bases each). The CDR3 covers 18 residues. Germline CDR1 is SGHVS and CDR2 is FQNEAQ. The ends were cut back, 0 bases at V and 1 base at J, with 16 bases in the middle. CDR3 in amino acids: CASSLAVVGDGAKNIQYF. The CDR3, as DNA: TGTGCCAGCAGCTTAGCGGTCGTTGGGGACGGTGCCAAAAACATTCAGTACTTC.

This clonotype counts as medium-sized. CDR3: CSALRDRVAQPQHF. As DNA, the CDR3 is TGCAGTGCCCTTCGGGACAGGGTGGCTCAGCCCCAGCATTTT. The chain recombines TRBV20-1 with TRBJ1-5; 9 bases line up with TRBD1. Germline CDR1 reads DFQATT; CDR2 reads SNEGSKA (reference sequence). V trimming: 6 bases; J trimming: 6 bases; junction bases outside the gene matches: 9. This CDR3 comprises 14 residues.

This clonotype qualifies as medium-sized. The chain is built from TRBV6-6 and TRBJ2-5; D could derive from TRBD1 or TRBD2 (6 bases each). Germline V gene sequence: CDR1 MNHNY, CDR2 SVGAGI (reference sequence). The CDR3 is made up of 16 amino acids. V lost 6 bases and J lost 5, with 22 bases in between. CDR3 amino acids: CASRPPESRGQETQYF. The CDR3 DNA follows: TGTGCCAGCAGGCCGCCCGAAAGTCGGGGGCAGGAGACCCAGTACTTC.

This clonotype is judged large. V gene TRBV11-2 combines with J gene TRBJ2-3, with 9 nucleotides matching TRBD2. The germline V gene has CDR1 SGHAT and CDR2 FQNNGV. Trimming cost V 5 bases and J 2 bases; bases outside gene matches: 8. CDR3 size: 16 residues. As DNA, the CDR3 is TGTGCCAGCAGCCTAGGGGCGGGACTAGCCACAGATACGCAGTATTTT. Protein: CASSLGAGLATDTQYF.

This clonotype is medium-sized. The rearrangement uses TRBV7-9 and TRBJ2-5; D possibly corresponds to TRBD1 (5 bases). There are 13 residues in the CDR3. Germline V gene data show CDR1 as SEHNR and CDR2 as FQNEAQ (reference sequence). The V gene lost 6 bases and the J gene lost 5 bases, with 13 bases spanning the gap. The CDR3 protein is CASSRGAEETQYF. CDR3 nucleotide sequence: TGTGCCAGCAGTCGTGGGGCCGAGGAGACCCAGTACTTC.

This clonotype rates as medium-sized. The genes are TRBV28 and TRBJ2-4, with D hard to call. Trimming shortened V by 8 bases and J by 7 bases, and 9 bases separated the two germline ends. Looked up from germline, CDR1 is MDHEN and CDR2 is SYDVKM. The CDR3 sequence is 11 residues long. CDR3 nucleotides: TGTGCCAGCGGTGGTAGGAACATTCAGTACTTC. The encoded protein is CASGGRNIQYF.

This clonotype is labeled as medium-sized. V and J are TRBV5-5 and TRBJ2-1; a possible D gene is TRBD2 (5 bases). The CDR3 runs 12 residues. V lost 0 bases and J 13 bases, leaving 11 bases between the germline ends. Germline lookup yields CDR1 SGHKS and CDR2 YYEKEE (reference sequence). The CDR3 nucleotides are TGTGCCAGCAGCTTGGCCGACGGGGAACAGTTCTTC. Translated, it gives CASSLADGEQFF. Combining the CDR3 with reference TRBV5-5 and TRBJ2-1 gives the whole variable domain DAGVTQSPTHLIKTRGQQVTLRCSPISGHKSVSWYQQVLGQGPQFIFQYYEKEERGRGNFPDRFSARQFPNYSSELNVNALLLGDSALYLCASSLADGEQFFGPGTRLTVL.

This clonotype is medium-sized in the sample. The chain carries TRBV29-1 and TRBJ1-1; D is possibly TRBD1 (5 bases). V was pared by 5 bases and J by 1 base, with 23 bases between. Germline CDR1 is SQVTM and CDR2 is ANQGSEA. There are 17 residues in the CDR3. CDR3 nucleotide sequence: TGCAGCGTTACACGGACCCTTTCCCAGGGATCGAACACTGAAGCTTTCTTT. Protein sequence: CSVTRTLSQGSNTEAFF.

By sample fraction, this clonotype is medium-sized. This chain joins TRBV6-1 and TRBJ1-5; 7 bases fit TRBD1. This CDR3 is built from 15 residues. From germline, CDR1 is MNHNS and CDR2 SASEGT. The junction had 7 bases not matched to a gene; V was cut back by 8 bases and J by 0 bases. The CDR3 DNA follows: TGTGCCAGCGCGACAGGGAGTTATAGCAATCAGCCCCAGCATTTT. Amino acids: CASATGSYSNQPQHF.

This clonotype qualifies as medium-sized. The gene calls are TRBV11-1 and TRBJ2-2, with D unresolved. V lost 2 bases and J lost 2, with 6 bases in between. Germline V gene data show CDR1 as SGHAT and CDR2 as FQDESV (reference sequence). The CDR3 contains 14 residues. The CDR3 nucleotides are TGTGCCAGCAGCTTACGTGACAACACCGGGGAGCTGTTTTTT. It encodes CASSLRDNTGELFF.

By share of the sample, this clonotype is medium-sized. V gene TRBV19 combines with J gene TRBJ2-6, with D hard to call. Germline loops: CDR1 LNHDA, CDR2 SQIVND (reference sequence). This CDR3 region has 17 residues. Trimming left V 5 bases short and J 0 bases short, with 14 bases between. CDR3 bases: TGTGCCAGTAGTTACACCGGGCCGAGCTCTGGGGCCAACGTCCTGACTTTC. This codes for CASSYTGPSSGANVLTF.

This clonotype is large. The chain couples TRBV5-1 to TRBJ2-7, with 8 bases matching TRBD1. This CDR3 has 14 residues. The V and J ends lost 3 bases and 3 bases, in that order; junction bases with no gene match: 5. Germline loops: CDR1 SGHRS, CDR2 YFSETQ. The CDR3 reads CASSWQGAIYEQYF. The CDR3 DNA reads TGCGCCAGCAGCTGGCAGGGGGCAATCTACGAGCAGTACTTC.

This clonotype is deemed medium-sized. V gene TRBV19 combines with J gene TRBJ1-1; 10 bases map to TRBD1. The CDR3 contains 14 residues. Germline values: CDR1 LNHDA, CDR2 SQIVND (reference sequence). V was pared by 6 bases and J by 5 bases, with 6 bases of the junction left unmatched. The CDR3, as DNA: TGTGCCAGTAGCCGACAGGGGGCCGGAACTGAAGCTTTCTTT. Amino acids: CASSRQGAGTEAFF.

This clonotype is deemed medium-sized. The V gene is TRBV6-5, the J gene TRBJ1-4; D gene uncertain. The CDR3 is made up of 13 amino acids. CDR1 MNHEY and CDR2 SVGAGI come from the germline V gene. Trimming shortened V by 5 bases and J by 8 bases, and 12 bases separated the two germline ends. The CDR3 here is CASSRSGWEKLFF. CDR3 DNA sequence: TGTGCCAGCAGTCGTTCTGGTTGGGAAAAACTGTTTTTT.

By proportion, this clonotype is medium-sized. The genes are TRBV12-3 or TRBV12-4 and TRBJ2-4; D is undetermined. There are 13 residues in the CDR3. V was shortened by 3 bases and J by 4 bases, with 7 bases between the two germline ends. CDR3 sequence (DNA): TGTGCCAGCAGTTTGGGAAGAAAAAACATTCAGTACTTC. It translates to CASSLGRKNIQYF.

Within the sample, this clonotype is medium-sized. V and J are TRBV12-3 or TRBV12-4 and TRBJ1-2; D gene ambiguous. The V end lost 3 bases, the J end lost 8 bases, and 19 bases lay between the germline ends. This CDR3 has 15 amino acids. The chain's CDR3 is CASSFQDKIQWGYTF. The CDR3 nucleotides read TGTGCCAGCAGTTTCCAAGACAAAATACAATGGGGCTACACCTTC.

In its sample, this clonotype is medium-sized. The chain has TRBV27 and TRBJ2-2, with 14 positions matching TRBD2. J gave up 2 bases and V 1 base, and 3 bases lay outside the gene matches. The CDR3 totals 18 residues. CDR1 and CDR2 (germline): MNHEY, SMNVEV (reference sequence). The CDR3 loop is CASSLFGLAGGNTGELFF. CDR3 nucleotide sequence: TGTGCCAGCAGTTTATTCGGACTAGCGGGGGGAAACACCGGGGAGCTGTTTTTT.

This clonotype is medium-sized. V is TRBV6-6 and J is TRBJ2-6; 8 bases agree with TRBD1. Germline V gene sequence: CDR1 MNHNY, CDR2 SVGAGI (reference sequence). The ends lost 6 bases at V and 0 bases at J; junction bases unmatched: 7. The CDR3 length is 17 residues. The CDR3, as DNA: TGTGCCAGCAGATACGGGACAGGTGACTCTGGGGCCAACGTCCTGACTTTC. Translated, it gives CASRYGTGDSGANVLTF.

This clonotype is medium-sized (0.01 to 0.1%) in the sample. V usage is TRBV28 and J usage is TRBJ2-2, with TRBD1 matching 12 bases. The CDR3 loop spans 17 amino acids. Germline loops: CDR1 MDHEN, CDR2 SYDVKM. Germline trimming cut 3 bases from V and 7 bases from J; bases unmatched to any gene: 9. CDR3 amino acids: CASSFFPGQGASGELFF. DNA of the CDR3: TGTGCCAGCAGTTTCTTCCCGGGACAGGGGGCTAGCGGGGAGCTGTTTTTT.

This clonotype was picked up many times. V usage is TRBV9 and J usage is TRBJ2-3; 13 bases are shared with TRBD2. J gave up 5 bases and V 3 bases, and 6 bases lay outside the gene matches. This CDR3 is built from 16 residues. Germline CDR1 is SGDLS and CDR2 is YYNGEE. The CDR3 loop is CASSDPGLAGRDTQYF. The CDR3 region has the DNA TGTGCCAGCAGCGATCCGGGACTAGCGGGGAGAGATACGCAGTATTTT.

The V call is TRBV5-4, the J call TRBJ2-6; TRBD1 aligns across 8 bases. Losses at the gene ends were 5 bases for V and 0 bases for J; bases not matched to a gene: 7. The CDR3 sequence is 17 residues long. Germline loops: CDR1 SGHNT, CDR2 YYREEE (reference sequence). CDR3 protein: CASRSGQVRSGANVLTF. In DNA, the CDR3 is TGTGCCAGCAGGTCGGGACAGGTTCGCTCTGGGGCCAACGTCCTGACTTTC.

This clonotype has more than one count but fewer than ten. This chain connects TRBV3-1 to TRBJ2-7; D could derive from TRBD1 or TRBD2 (5 bases each). The length of the CDR3 is 15 residues. The V gene's germline CDR1 is LGHDT and CDR2 YNNKEL (reference sequence). Trimming shortened V by 4 bases and J by 2 bases, and 15 bases separated the two germline ends. DNA of the CDR3: TGTGCCAGCAGCCCCCTTGGGACGGGGACCTACGAGCAGTACTTC. Protein product: CASSPLGTGTYEQYF.

The chain employs TRBV20-1 and TRBJ1-5, with D hard to call. This CDR3 is built from 12 residues. Germline loops: CDR1 DFQATT, CDR2 SNEGSKA (reference sequence). V lost 3 bases and J 4 bases, leaving 7 bases between the germline ends. DNA of the CDR3: TGCAGTGCTAGTGCTGGGAATCAGCCCCAGCATTTT. Translation: CSASAGNQPQHF.

This clonotype is medium-sized by share. V and J are TRBV30 and TRBJ2-5, with a weak D call TRBD2 (6 bases). V gave up 4 bases and J gave up 7 bases, with 13 bases separating them. This CDR3 spans 12 amino acids. Looked up from germline, CDR1 is GTSNPN and CDR2 is SVGIG (reference sequence). In DNA form, the CDR3 reads TGTGCCTGGAATTCGGGGGTTGGGACCCAGTACTTC. Residues: CAWNSGVGTQYF.

This clonotype was detected ten times or more. The chain combines TRBV3-1 with TRBJ2-4, with TRBD2 matching over 9 bases. This CDR3 has 18 residues. The junction had 17 bases not matched to a gene; V was cut back by 2 bases and J by 9 bases. The germline gives CDR1 LGHDT, CDR2 YNNKEL (reference sequence). As DNA, the CDR3 is TGTGCCAGCAGCCAAAGAGCGGGGGGAGCTCCCCCTCGAGGCATTCAGTACTTC. The encoded protein is CASSQRAGGAPPRGIQYF.